A single sample gave rise to the 2 T cell receptor beta chains below, sequenced in a study of blood T cell repertoires in COVID-19. Produced via immunoSEQ multiplex PCR; TCRdb's table is partial and in-frame only. Among around 130,000 clones, around four fifths were seen once, and the ten largest hold roughly 2.2%. Specimen: PBMCs or T cells enriched from blood (not recorded which). These receptor sequences come from a man aged 40-49 years with acute COVID-19.

The chain recombines TRBV11-2 with TRBJ2-1; 7 bases are a match to TRBD2. This CDR3 has 16 amino acids. J was trimmed by 4 bases and V by 4 bases; bases with no gene match: 10. Germline-derived CDR1 and CDR2 are SGHAT and FQNNGV. The DNA of the CDR3 is TGTGCCAGCAGCTCCTCCCGCAGCGGGGTTTACAATGAGCAGTTCTTC. This translates into CASSSSRSGVYNEQFF.

V is TRBV3-1 (or the pseudogene TRBV3-2) and J is TRBJ1-4, with D unresolved. Trimming removed 0 bases at V and 8 bases at J, with 7 bases between. CDR3 length equals 13 residues. Germline assignment: CDR1 LGHDT and CDR2 YNNKEL (reference sequence). This CDR3 is CASSQDPGEKLFF. The CDR3 nucleotides read TGTGCCAGCAGCCAAGATCCGGGGGAAAAACTGTTTTTT.